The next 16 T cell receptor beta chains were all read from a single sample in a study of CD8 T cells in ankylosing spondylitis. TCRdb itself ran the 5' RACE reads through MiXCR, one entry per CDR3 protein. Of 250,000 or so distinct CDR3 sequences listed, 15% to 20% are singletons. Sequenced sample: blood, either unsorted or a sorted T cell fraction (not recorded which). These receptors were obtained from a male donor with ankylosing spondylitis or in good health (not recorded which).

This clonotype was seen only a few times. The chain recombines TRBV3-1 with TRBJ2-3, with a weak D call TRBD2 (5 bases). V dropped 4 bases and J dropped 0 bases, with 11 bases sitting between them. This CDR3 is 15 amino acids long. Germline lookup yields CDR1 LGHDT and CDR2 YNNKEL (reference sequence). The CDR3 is CASSRTGPSTDTQYF. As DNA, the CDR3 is TGTGCCAGCAGCCGGACTGGACCTAGCACAGATACGCAGTATTTT.

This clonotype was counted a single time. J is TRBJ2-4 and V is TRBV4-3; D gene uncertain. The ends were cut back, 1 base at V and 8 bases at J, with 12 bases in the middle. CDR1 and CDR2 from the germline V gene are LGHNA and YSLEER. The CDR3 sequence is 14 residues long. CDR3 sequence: CASSQGGRTDIQYF. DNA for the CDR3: TGCGCCAGCAGCCAAGGGGGAAGGACGGACATTCAGTACTTC.

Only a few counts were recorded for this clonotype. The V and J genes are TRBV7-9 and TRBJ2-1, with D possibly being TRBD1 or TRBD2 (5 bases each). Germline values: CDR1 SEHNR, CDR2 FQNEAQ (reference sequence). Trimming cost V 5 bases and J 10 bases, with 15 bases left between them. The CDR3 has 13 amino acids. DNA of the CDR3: TGTGCCAGCAGCCCCAGAGGGTGGGGCGAGCAGTTCTTC. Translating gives CASSPRGWGEQFF.

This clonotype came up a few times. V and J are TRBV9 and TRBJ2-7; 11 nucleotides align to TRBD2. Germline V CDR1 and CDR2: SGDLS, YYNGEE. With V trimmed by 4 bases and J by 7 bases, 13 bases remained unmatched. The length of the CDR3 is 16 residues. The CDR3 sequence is CASSPQPGLAEGEQYF. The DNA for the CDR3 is TGTGCCAGCAGCCCCCAACCGGGACTAGCGGAGGGGGAGCAGTACTTC.

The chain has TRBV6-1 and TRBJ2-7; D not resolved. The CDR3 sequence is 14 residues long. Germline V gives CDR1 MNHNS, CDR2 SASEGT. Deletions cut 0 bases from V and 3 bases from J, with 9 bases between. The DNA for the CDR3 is TGTGCCAGCAGTGAAGCCCCAACGTACTACGAGCAGTACTTC. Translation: CASSEAPTYYEQYF.

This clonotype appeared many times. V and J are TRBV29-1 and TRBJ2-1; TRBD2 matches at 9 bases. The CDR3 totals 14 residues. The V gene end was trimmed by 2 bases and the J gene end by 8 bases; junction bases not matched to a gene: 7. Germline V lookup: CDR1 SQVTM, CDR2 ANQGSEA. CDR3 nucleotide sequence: TGCAGCGTTGAATGGCGGGAGGGCCGTTATGAGCAGTTCTTC. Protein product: CSVEWREGRYEQFF.

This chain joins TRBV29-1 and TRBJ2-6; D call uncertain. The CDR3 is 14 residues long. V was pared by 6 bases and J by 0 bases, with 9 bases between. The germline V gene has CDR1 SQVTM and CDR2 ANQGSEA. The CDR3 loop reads CSVLEDSGANVLTF. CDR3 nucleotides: TGCAGCGTCCTTGAGGACTCTGGGGCCAACGTCCTGACTTTC. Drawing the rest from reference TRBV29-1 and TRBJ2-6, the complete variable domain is SAVISQKPSRDICQRGTSLTIQCQVDSQVTMMFWYRQQPGQSLTLIATANQGSEATYESGFVIDKFPISRPNLTFSTLTVSNMSPEDSSIYLCSVLEDSGANVLTFGAGSRLTVL.

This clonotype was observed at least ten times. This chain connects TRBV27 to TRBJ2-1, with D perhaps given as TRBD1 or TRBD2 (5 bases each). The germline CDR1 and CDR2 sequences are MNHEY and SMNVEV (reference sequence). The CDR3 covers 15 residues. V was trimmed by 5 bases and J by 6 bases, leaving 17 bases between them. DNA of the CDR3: TGTGCCAGCAGTCAAACGGGACCCCAGGCCAATGAGCAGTTCTTC. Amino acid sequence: CASSQTGPQANEQFF.

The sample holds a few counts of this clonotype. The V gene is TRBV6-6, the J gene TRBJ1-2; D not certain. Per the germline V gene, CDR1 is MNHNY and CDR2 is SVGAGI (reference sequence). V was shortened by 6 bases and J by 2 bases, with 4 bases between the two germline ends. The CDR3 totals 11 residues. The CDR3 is CASRLNYGYTF. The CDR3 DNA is TGTGCCAGCAGACTCAACTATGGCTACACCTTC.

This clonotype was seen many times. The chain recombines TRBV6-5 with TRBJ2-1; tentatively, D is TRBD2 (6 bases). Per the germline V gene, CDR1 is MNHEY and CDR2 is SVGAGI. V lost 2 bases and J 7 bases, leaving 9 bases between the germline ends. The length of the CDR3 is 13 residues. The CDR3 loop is CASSYGGWNEQFF. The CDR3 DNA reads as TGTGCCAGCAGTTACGGGGGGTGGAATGAGCAGTTCTTC.

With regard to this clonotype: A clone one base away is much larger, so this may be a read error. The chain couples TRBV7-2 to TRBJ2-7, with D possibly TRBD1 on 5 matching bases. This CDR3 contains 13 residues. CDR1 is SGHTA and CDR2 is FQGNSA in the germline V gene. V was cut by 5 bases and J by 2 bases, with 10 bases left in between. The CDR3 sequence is CASSHGHTYEQYF. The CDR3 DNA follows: TGTGCCAGCAGCCATGGACATACCTACGAGCAGTACTTC.

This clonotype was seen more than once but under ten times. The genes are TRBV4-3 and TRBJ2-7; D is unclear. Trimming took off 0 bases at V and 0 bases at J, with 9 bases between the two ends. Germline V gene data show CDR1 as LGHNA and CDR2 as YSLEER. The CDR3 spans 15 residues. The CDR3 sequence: CASSQDPRSSYEQYF. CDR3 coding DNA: TGCGCCAGCAGCCAAGACCCGCGAAGCTCCTACGAGCAGTACTTC.

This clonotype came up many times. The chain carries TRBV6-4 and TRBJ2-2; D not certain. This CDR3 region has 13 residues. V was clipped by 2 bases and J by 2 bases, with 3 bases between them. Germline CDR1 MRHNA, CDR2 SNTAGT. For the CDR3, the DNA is TGTGCCAGCAGTGACAGAAACACCGGGGAGCTGTTTTTT. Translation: CASSDRNTGELFF.

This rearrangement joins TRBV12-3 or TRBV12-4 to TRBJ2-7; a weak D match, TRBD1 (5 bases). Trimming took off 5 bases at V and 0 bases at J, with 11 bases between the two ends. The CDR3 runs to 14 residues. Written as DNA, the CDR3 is TGTGCCAGCAGTGACAGCCTAAGCTCCTACGAGCAGTACTTC. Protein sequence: CASSDSLSSYEQYF.

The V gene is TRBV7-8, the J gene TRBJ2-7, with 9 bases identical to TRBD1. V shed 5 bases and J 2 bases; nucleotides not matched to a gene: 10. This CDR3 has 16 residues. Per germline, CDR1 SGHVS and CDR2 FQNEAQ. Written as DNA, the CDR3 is TGTGCCAGCAGCATTACCGGGACAGGGATTCCCTACGAGCAGTACTTC. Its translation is CASSITGTGIPYEQYF.

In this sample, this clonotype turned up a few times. The CDR3 sequence is CASSPRYLSYNEQFF. The DNA of the CDR3 is TGTGCCAGCAGCCCTCGTTATTTATCCTACAATGAGCAGTTCTTC. This chain connects TRBV28 to TRBJ2-1; D not certain. V was shortened by 6 bases and J by 1 base, with 13 bases between the two germline ends. The CDR3 is made up of 15 amino acids. The germline V gene encodes CDR1 MDHEN and CDR2 SYDVKM.